This T cell receptor (beta chain) appears in the sequencing data of a study of identical twins. Study conclusions and caveats: Monozygotic twins shared more out-of-frame TCR alpha than recombination models predicted.

Template switching added a universal primer binding site, and final cDNA carried unique molecular identifiers. TCRdb re-called the 5' RACE reads with MiXCR, one entry per CDR3 protein. This table holds about 690,000 distinct CDR3 sequences, around 6% found once. Worth noting for this clonotype: Its antigen is unidentified.

The CDR3 loop spans 15 amino acids. CDR1 is SGHRS, CDR2 YFSETQ, per germline. V was clipped by 1 base and J by 2 bases, with 11 bases between them. Sequencing was carried out using naive T cells sorted from blood. The TCR originated in a young man in good health. The chain combines TRBV5-1 with TRBJ2-3, with D possibly TRBD1 on 6 matching bases. The CDR3 bases are TGCGCCAGCAGCTTGTGGACAGCCAACACAGATACGCAGTATTTT. Protein: CASSLWTANTDTQYF.